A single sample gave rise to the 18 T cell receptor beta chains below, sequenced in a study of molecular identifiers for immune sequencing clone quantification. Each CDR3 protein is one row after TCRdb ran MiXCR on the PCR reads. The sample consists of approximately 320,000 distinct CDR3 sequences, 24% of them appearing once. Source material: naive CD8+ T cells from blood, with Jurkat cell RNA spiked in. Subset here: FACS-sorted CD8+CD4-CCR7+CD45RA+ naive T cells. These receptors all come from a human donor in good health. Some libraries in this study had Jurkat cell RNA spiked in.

In DNA form, the CDR3 reads TGTGCCAGCACCGTGGGGTCGTCTAGCACAGATACGCAGTATTTT. Its translation: CASTVGSSSTDTQYF. The rearrangement joins TRBV12-3 or TRBV12-4 to TRBJ2-3; no clear D. The CDR3 runs to 15 residues. V lost 7 bases to trimming and J lost 0 bases, with 14 bases between them.

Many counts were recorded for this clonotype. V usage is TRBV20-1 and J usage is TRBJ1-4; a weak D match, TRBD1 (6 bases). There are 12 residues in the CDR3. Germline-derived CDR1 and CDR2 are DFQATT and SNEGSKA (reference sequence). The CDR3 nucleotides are TGCACCTGGGGGCCGGAAGATGAAAAACTGTTTTTT. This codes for CTWGPEDEKLFF.

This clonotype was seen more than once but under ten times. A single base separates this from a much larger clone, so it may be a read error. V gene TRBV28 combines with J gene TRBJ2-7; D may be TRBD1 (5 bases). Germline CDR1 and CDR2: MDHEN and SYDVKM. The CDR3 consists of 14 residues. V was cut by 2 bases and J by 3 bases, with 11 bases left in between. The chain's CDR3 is CASSLRQRIYEQYF. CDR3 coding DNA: TGTGCCAGCAGTTTACGACAGCGCATCTACGAGCAGTACTTC.

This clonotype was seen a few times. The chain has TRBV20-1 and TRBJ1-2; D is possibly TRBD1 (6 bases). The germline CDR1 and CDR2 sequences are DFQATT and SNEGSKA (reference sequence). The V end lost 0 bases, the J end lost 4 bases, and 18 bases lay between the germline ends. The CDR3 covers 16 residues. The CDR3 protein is CSARDKEAGVFYGYTF. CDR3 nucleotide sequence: TGCAGTGCTAGAGATAAAGAAGCAGGGGTCTTCTATGGCTACACCTTC.

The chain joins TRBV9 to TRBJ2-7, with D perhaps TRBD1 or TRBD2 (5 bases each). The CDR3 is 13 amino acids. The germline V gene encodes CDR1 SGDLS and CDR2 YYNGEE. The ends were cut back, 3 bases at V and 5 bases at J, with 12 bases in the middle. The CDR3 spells CASSGRGANEQYF. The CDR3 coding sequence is TGTGCCAGCAGCGGGCGAGGGGCCAACGAGCAGTACTTC.

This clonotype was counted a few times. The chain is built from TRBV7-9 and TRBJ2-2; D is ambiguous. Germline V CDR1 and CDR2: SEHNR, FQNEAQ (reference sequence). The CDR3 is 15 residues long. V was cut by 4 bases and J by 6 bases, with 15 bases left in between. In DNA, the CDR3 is TGTGCCAGCAGCTCGACCGGGCCTCGACCCGGGGAGCTGTTTTTT. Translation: CASSSTGPRPGELFF.

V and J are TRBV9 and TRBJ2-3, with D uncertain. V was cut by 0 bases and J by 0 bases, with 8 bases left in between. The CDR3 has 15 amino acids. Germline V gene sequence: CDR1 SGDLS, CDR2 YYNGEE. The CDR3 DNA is TGTGCCAGCAGCGTAGGGACCATGAGCACAGATACGCAGTATTTT. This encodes CASSVGTMSTDTQYF.

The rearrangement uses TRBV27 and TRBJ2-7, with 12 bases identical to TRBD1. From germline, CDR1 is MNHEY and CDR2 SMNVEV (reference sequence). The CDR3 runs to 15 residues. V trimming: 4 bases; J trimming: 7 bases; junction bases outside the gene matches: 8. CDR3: CASSSVGQGAGEQYF. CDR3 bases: TGTGCCAGCAGTTCCGTGGGACAGGGGGCCGGAGAGCAGTACTTC.

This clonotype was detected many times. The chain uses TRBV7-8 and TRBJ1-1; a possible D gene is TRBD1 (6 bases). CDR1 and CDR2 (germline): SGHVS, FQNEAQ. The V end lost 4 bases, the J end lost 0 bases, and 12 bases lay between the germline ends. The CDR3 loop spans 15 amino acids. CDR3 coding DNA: TGTGCCAGCAGCTGGGATGGGGGGCTGAACACTGAAGCTTTCTTT. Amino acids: CASSWDGGLNTEAFF.

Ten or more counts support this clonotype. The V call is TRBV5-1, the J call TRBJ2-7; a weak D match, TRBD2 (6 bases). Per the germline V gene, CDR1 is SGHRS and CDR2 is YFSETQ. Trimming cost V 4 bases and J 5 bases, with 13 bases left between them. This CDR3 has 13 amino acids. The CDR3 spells CASSPLGGDEQYF. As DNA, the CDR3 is TGCGCCAGCAGCCCCCTCGGCGGGGACGAGCAGTACTTC.

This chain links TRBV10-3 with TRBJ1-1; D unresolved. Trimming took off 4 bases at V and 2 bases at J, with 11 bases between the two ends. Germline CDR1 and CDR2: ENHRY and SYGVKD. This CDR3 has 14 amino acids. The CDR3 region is CAISVGGPNTEAFF. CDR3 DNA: TGTGCCATCAGTGTAGGTGGGCCCAACACTGAAGCTTTCTTT.

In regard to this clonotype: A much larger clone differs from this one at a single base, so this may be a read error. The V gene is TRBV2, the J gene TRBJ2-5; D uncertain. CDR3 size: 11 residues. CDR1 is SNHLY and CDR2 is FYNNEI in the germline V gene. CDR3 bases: TGTGCCGCCGGAATACAAGAGCCCCAGTACTTC. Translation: CAAGIQEPQYF.

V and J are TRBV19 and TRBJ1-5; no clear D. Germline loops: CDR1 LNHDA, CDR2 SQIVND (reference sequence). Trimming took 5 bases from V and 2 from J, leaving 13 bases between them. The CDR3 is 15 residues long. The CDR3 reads CASSPGPWGNQPQHF. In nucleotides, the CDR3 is TGTGCCAGTAGTCCAGGACCTTGGGGCAATCAGCCCCAGCATTTT.

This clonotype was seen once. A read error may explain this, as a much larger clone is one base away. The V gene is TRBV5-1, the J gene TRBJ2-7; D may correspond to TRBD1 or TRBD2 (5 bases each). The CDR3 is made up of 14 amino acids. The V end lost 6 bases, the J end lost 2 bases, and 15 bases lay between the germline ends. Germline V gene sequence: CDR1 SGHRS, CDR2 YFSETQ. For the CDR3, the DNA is TGCGCCAGCAACTCCGGGGCCGGGGCCTACGAGCAGTACTTC. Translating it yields CASNSGAGAYEQYF.

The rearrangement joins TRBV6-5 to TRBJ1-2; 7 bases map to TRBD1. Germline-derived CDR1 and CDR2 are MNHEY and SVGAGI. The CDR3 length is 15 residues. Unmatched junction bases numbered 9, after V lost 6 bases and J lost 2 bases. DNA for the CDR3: TGTGCCAGCAGCTATGGGACAGATGACAACTATGGCTACACCTTC. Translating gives CASSYGTDDNYGYTF.

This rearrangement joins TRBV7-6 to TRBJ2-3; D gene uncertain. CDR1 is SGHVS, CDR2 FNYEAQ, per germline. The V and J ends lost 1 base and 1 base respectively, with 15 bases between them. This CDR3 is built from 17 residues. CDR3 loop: CASSLDGRIRGTDTQYF. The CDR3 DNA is TGTGCCAGCAGCTTAGATGGGCGGATCCGGGGCACAGATACGCAGTATTTT.

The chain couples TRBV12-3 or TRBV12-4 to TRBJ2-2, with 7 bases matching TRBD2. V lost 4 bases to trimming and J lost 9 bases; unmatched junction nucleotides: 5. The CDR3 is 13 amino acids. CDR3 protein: CASSSLTSRELFF. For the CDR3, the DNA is TGTGCCAGCAGTTCCCTGACTAGCCGGGAGCTGTTTTTT.

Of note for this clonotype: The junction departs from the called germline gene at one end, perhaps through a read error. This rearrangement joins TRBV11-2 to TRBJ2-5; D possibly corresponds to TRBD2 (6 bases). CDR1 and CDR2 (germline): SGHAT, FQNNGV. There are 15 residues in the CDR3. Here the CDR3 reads CASGLYVAAEETQYF. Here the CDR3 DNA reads TGTGCCAGCGGCTTATATGTAGCGGCCGAAGAGACCCAGTACTTC.